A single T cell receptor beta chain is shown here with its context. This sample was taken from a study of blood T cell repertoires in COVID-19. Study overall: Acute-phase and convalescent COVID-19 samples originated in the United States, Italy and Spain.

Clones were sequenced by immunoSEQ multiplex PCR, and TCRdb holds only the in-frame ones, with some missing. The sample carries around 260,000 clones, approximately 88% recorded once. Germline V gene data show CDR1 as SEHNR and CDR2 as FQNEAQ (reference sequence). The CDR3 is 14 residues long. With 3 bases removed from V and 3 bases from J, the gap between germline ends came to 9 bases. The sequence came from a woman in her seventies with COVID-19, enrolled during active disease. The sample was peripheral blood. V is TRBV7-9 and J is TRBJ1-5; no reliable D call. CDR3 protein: CASSFGGINQPQHF. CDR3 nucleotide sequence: TGTGCCAGCAGCTTCGGAGGGATCAATCAGCCCCAGCATTTT.